This record covers a single T cell receptor beta chain. What this receptor recognizes is not known. No qualities accompany the bases; no much larger clone lies one base away. This entry comes from a study of blood T cell repertoires in COVID-19 (dated by TCRdb to 2020 to 2021). Turning to the overall study: Samples from collaborators originated in the United States, Italy and Spain and spanned both the acute and convalescent phases of COVID-19. The prospective study material was composed of cDNA or gDNA derived from T cells, B-cell-depleted T cells, or PBMCs. Deeply sampled blood TCRbeta repertoires from subjects exposed to, actively infected with, or recovered from COVID-19 were included in the dataset. The repertoires were released in a freely available public database meant as a resource for research on the immune response to SARS-CoV-2. Samples were obtained from the ongoing ImmuneRACE study (first 160 participants) and from 1,000 to 1,500 subjects provided by 6 global collaborators. The sample metadata nearly always contained a de-identified subject ID, COVID-19 status, age in years and sex. Where available, HLA class I and class II types were taken from metadata supplied by the sample provider and were not determined by assay-based typing.

Whole blood was collected in K2EDTA tubes by collaborating institutions according to the institutions' own protocols. For TCRbeta analysis, collaborators shipped samples as frozen whole blood, isolated PBMCs, or DNA extracted from either of those sample types. General findings and caveats noted by the study authors: The amount of clinical and demographic metadata varied by source and participant and was provided uncurated.

V and J are trimmed by 4 bases and 2 bases, and the gene matches miss 5 bases of the junction. From its cysteine to its phenylalanine, the CDR3 spans 15 amino acids. Only CDR3 DNA is held: 45 bases, read in frame from base 1. Looking up the germline V gene yields CDR1 SGDLS and CDR2 YYNGEE. TCRbeta CDR3 regions were amplified from genomic DNA using the immunoSEQ Assay, a bias-controlled multiplex PCR. The paper's data handling went like this. The number of nucleated cells in each sample was estimated from the amplification of reference gene primers within the assay. Sequence reads were collapsed and filtered to measure the absolute abundance of every unique TCRbeta CDR3 rearrangement. Productive Simpson clonality was computed per sample as the square root of Simpson's diversity index over productive rearrangements. TCRdb re-hosts the immuneACCESS table, in-frame sequences only. Its copies lack some clones; in the studies checked, an unresolved V gene accounts for under half of them, and the cause for the rest is not known. V, J and clone size were drawn from that table, and D and trimming were deduced from the DNA. Present in this sample are about 32,000 clones, just over 90% of which were seen just once. The ten top clones hold approximately 0.94% of the sample.

The sequenced sample consisted of peripheral blood. The V and J segments used are TRBV9 and TRBJ2-2, and TRBD1 aligns with 7 junction nucleotides. This receptor was taken from a male donor with active COVID-19. CDR3 region: CASSPRDSNTGELFF. DNA sequence: TGTGCCAGCAGCCCGAGGGACAGTAACACCGGGGAGCTGTTTTTT.